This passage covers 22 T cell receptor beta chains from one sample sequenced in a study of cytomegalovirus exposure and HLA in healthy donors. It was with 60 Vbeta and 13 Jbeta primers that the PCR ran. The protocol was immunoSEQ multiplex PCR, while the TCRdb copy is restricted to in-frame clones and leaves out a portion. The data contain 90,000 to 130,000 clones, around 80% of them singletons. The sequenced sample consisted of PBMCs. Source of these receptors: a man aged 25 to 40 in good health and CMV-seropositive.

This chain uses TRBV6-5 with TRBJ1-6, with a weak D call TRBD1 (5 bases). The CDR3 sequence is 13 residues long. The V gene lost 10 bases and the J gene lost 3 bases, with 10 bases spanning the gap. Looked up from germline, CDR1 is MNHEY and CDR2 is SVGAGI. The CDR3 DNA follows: TGTGCCACAAAGACAGTCTATAATTCACCCCTCCACTTT. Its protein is CATKTVYNSPLHF.

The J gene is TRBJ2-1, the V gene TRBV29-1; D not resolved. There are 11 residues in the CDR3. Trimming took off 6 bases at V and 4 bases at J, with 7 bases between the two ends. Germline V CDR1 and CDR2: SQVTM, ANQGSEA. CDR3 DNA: TGCAGCGTCCCCGGGTACAATGAGCAGTTCTTC. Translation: CSVPGYNEQFF.

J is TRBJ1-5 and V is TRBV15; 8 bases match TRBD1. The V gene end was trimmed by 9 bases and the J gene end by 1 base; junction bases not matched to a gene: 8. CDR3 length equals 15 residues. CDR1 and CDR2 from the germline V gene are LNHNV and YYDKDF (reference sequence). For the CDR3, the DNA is TGTGCCACATCGCAGGGGGCTTGGAGCAATCAGCCCCAGCATTTT. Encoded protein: CATSQGAWSNQPQHF.

As DNA, the CDR3 is TGTGCCAGTAGTGACGGGGAGTACAATGAGCAGTTCTTC. It is translated as CASSDGEYNEQFF. This chain connects TRBV19 to TRBJ2-1; D is perhaps TRBD2 (5 bases). Per germline, CDR1 LNHDA and CDR2 SQIVND (reference sequence). This CDR3 spans 13 amino acids. The germline V and J ends were trimmed by 5 bases and 4 bases, with 9 bases remaining between them.

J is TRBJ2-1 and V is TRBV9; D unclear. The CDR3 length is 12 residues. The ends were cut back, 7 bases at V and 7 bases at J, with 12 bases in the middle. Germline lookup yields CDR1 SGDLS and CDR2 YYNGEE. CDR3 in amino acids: CASGTTENEQFF. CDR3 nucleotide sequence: TGTGCCAGCGGAACAACAGAGAATGAGCAGTTCTTC.

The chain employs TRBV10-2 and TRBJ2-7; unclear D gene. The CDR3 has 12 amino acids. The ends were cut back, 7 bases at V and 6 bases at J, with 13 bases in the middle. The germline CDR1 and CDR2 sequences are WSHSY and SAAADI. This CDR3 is CASIPGDGEQYF. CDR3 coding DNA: TGCGCCAGCATCCCCGGAGACGGCGAGCAGTACTTC.

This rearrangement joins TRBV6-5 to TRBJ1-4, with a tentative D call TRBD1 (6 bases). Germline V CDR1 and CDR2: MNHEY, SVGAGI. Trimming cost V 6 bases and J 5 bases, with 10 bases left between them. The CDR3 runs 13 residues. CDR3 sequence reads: CASSRTGNEKLFF. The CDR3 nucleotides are TGTGCCAGCAGCCGTACAGGGAATGAAAAACTGTTTTTT.

CDR3 residues: CASSSGTGYEQYF. Written as DNA, the CDR3 is TGTGCCAGCAGCAGCGGGACAGGCTACGAGCAGTACTTC. The rearrangement joins TRBV4-2 to TRBJ2-5; the D gene is possibly TRBD1 (8 bases). Gene TRBJ2-7 matches the end of the DNA better, so the J call may be wrong. Germline V gives CDR1 LGHNA, CDR2 YNFKEQ. The CDR3 is 13 residues long.

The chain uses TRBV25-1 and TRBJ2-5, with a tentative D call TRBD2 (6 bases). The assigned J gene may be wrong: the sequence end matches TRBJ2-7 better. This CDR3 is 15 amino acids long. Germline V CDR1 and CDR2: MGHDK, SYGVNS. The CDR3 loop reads CASSALRGGAYEQYF. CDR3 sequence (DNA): TGTGCCAGCAGTGCCTTGAGGGGCGGGGCCTACGAGCAGTACTTC.

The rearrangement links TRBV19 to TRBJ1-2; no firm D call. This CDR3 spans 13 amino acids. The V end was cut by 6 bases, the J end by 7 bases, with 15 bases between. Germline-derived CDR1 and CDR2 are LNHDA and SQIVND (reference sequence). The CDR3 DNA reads TGTGCCAGTAGCCTTTCCCCCCACGGTGGCTACACCTTC. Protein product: CASSLSPHGGYTF.

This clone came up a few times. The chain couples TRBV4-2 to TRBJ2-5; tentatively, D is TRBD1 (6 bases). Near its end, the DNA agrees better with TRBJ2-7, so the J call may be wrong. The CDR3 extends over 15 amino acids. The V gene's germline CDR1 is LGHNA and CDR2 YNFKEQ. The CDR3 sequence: CASSQDSGASYEQYF. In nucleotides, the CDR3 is TGTGCCAGCAGCCAAGATTCAGGGGCTTCCTACGAGCAGTACTTC.

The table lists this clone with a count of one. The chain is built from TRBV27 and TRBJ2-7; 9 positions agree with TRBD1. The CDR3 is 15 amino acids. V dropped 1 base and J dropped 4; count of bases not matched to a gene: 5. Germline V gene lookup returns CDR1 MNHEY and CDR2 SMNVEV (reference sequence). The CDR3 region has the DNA TGTGCCAGCAGTTTATTAGGACAGGGGTCTTACGAGCAGTACTTC. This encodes CASSLLGQGSYEQYF.

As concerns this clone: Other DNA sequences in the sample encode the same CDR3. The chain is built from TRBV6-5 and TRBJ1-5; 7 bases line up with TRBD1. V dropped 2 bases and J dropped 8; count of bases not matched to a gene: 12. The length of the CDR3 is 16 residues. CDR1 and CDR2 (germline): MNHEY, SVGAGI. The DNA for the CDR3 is TGTGCCAGCAGTTACCCCGAGGGACAGACAAAGGAGCCCCAGCATTTT. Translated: CASSYPEGQTKEPQHF.

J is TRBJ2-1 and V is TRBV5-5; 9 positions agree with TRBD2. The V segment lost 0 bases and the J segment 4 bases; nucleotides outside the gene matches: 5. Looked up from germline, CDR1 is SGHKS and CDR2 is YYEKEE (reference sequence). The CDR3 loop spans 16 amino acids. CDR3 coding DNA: TGTGCCAGCAGCTTGGACGGGACTAGCAGGTACAATGAGCAGTTCTTC. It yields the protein CASSLDGTSRYNEQFF.

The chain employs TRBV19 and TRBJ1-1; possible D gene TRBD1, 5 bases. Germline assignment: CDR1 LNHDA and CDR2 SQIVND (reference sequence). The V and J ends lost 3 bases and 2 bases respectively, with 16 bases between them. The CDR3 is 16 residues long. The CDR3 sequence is CASSIRRQKFNTEAFF. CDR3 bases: TGTGCCAGTAGTATCCGGAGACAGAAATTTAACACTGAAGCTTTCTTT.

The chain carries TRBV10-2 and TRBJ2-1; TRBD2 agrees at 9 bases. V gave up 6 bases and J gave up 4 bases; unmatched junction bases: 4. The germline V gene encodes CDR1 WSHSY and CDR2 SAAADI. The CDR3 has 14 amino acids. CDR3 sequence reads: CASSATSGYNEQFF. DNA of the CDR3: TGCGCCAGCAGCGCGACTAGCGGATACAATGAGCAGTTCTTC.

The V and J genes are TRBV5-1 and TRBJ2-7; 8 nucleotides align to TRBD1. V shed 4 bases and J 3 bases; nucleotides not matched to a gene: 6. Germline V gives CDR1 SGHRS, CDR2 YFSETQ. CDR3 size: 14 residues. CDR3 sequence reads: CASSPTGDGYEQYF. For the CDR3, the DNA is TGCGCCAGCAGCCCGACAGGGGATGGCTACGAGCAGTACTTC. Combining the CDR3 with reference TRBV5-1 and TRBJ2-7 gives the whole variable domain KAGVTQTPRYLIKTRGQQVTLSCSPISGHRSVSWYQQTPGQGLQFLFEYFSETQRNKGNFPGRFSGRQFSNSRSEMNVSTLELGDSALYLCASSPTGDGYEQYFGPGTRLTVT.

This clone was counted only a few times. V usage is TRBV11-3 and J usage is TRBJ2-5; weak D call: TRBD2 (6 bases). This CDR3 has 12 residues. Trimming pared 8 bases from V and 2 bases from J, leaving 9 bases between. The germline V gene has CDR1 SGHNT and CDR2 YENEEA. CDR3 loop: CASARGQETQYF. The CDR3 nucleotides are TGTGCCAGCGCCCGGGGGCAAGAGACCCAGTACTTC. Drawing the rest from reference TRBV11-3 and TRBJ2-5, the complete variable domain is EAGVVQSPRYKIIEKKQPVAFWCNPISGHNTLYWYLQNLGQGPELLIRYENEEAVDDSQLPKDRFSAERLKGVDSTLKIQPAELGDSAVYLCASARGQETQYFGPGTRLLVL.

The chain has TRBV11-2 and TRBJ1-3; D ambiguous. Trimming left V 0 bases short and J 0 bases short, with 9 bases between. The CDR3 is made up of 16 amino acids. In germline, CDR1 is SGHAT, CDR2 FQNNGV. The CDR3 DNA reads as TGTGCCAGCAGCTTAGAGGGAGGGAGCTCTGGAAACACCATATATTTT. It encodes CASSLEGGSSGNTIYF.

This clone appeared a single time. The DNA for the CDR3 is TGTGCCAGCAGTGAAAGCTTGGAGACGAACTATGGCTACACCTTC. Amino acids: CASSESLETNYGYTF. The rearrangement links TRBV6-1 to TRBJ1-2; D is ambiguous. Germline V gene lookup returns CDR1 MNHNS and CDR2 SASEGT. CDR3 length equals 15 residues. The V and J ends lost 2 bases and 2 bases respectively, with 12 bases between them.

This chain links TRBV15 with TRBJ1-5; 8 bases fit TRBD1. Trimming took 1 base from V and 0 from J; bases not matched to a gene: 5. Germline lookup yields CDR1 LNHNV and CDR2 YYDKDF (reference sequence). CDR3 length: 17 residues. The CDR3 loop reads CATSRVSDRDSNQPQHF. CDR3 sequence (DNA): TGTGCCACCAGCAGAGTTTCGGACAGGGATAGCAATCAGCCCCAGCATTTT.

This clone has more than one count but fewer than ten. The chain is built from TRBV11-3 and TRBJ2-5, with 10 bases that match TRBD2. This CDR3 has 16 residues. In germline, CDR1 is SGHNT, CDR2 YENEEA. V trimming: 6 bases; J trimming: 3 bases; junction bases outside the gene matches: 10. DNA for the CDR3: TGTGCCAGCAGTTCAGCGGGGGGGCCCTATGAAGAGACCCAGTACTTC. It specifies CASSSAGGPYEETQYF.